This T cell receptor (beta chain) was sequenced in a study of prognosis after radiotherapy for stage I lung cancer. Study-level information: Stage I non-small cell lung cancer patients were enrolled between April 2018 and 2019.

Trimming stripped 6 bases from V and 8 bases from J, with 16 bases between. The germline gives CDR1 MDHEN, CDR2 SYDVKM. The CDR3 contains 13 residues. This clonotype appeared many times. Amplification of TCR beta CDR3 from genomic DNA used two-round multiplex PCR. First-round PCR amplification was performed with primers specific to each TRBV and TRBJ gene. TCRdb fed the multiplex PCR reads into MiXCR, producing one record per CDR3 protein. Among almost 40,000 distinct CDR3 sequences listed, roughly 24% were seen once. J is TRBJ1-1 and V is TRBV28; maybe TRBD1 (5 bases). This specimen was PBMCs, taken before or after stereotactic body radiation therapy (not recorded which). The TCR sequence derives from a donor aged 50 or older with non-small cell lung cancer. This chain's CDR3 is CASSLIHRLEAFF. DNA for the CDR3: TGTGCCAGCAGCCTTATCCACAGGTTGGAAGCTTTCTTT.